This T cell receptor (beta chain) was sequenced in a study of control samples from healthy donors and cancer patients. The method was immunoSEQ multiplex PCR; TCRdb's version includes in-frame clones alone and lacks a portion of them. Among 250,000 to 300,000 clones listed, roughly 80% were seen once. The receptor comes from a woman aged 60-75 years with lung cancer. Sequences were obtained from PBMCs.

The CDR3 region has the DNA TGCGCCAGCAGTGATAGGGACGCTGAAGCTTTCTTT. It specifies CASSDRDAEAFF. The chain recombines TRBV10-2 with TRBJ1-1; the D gene is possibly TRBD1 (5 bases). The CDR3 is 12 amino acids. Germline-derived CDR1 and CDR2 are WSHSY and SAAADI. V shed 3 bases and J shed 6 bases, with 8 bases lying between them.